Included here is one T cell receptor (beta chain) sequence, with context. This record comes from a study of blood T cell repertoires in COVID-19. Study context: Samples came from the United States, Italy and Spain, spanning acute and convalescent COVID-19. The cDNA or gDNA used as material had been derived from T cells, B-cell-depleted T cells, or PBMCs.

V was shortened by 2 bases and J by 6 bases, with 11 bases between the two germline ends. The V gene's germline CDR1 is ENHRY and CDR2 SYGVKD. The length of the CDR3 is 13 residues. Original methodology: Amplification with reference gene primers provided the estimates of nucleated cell counts. Data came from immunoSEQ multiplex PCR; TCRdb stores just in-frame clones and leaves some out. D and trimming were read from the DNA, whereas the V and J calls and clone size are those reported in that table. Seen here are 150,000 to 200,000 clones, roughly 85% observed once, and the top ten hold 20% to 25%. The chain is built from TRBV10-3 and TRBJ2-7; tentatively, D is TRBD1 (6 bases). What was sequenced was peripheral blood. This sequence was found in a man aged 60-69 years with active or convalescent COVID-19. The CDR3 sequence: CAISEVGAGEQYF. The CDR3 DNA follows: TGTGCCATCAGTGAGGTGGGGGCCGGCGAGCAGTACTTC.